This is a list of T cell receptor beta chains from one sample in a study of blood T cell repertoires in COVID-19. TCRdb keeps only in-frame clones here, not all; method: immunoSEQ multiplex PCR. The sample contains over 250,000 clones, approximately 85% of which appear only once. The material sequenced was peripheral blood. The receptors were sampled from a man aged 50 or older with active or convalescent COVID-19. CDR3s leave out the opening cysteine and the closing phenylalanine or tryptophan. For some rows the clone size is stated as once, few or many, or as a class when expanded; others skip it.

J: TRBJ1-3; size: -; V: TRBV6-2/TRBV6-3; CDR3: ASSTGVFSGNTIY
J: TRBJ2-7; size: -; V: TRBV3-1/TRBV3-2; CDR3: ASSPSSYEQY
J: TRBJ2-2; size: -; V: TRBV28; CDR3: ASRIGGLTGELF
J: TRBJ1-1; size: -; V: TRBV2; CDR3: ASKGTGEEAF
J: TRBJ1-5; size: -; V: TRBV28; CDR3: ASSFLTDDQPQH
J: TRBJ1-3; size: -; V: TRBV5-1; CDR3: ASSLGLQGHSGNTIY
J: TRBJ2-2; size: once; V: TRBV19; CDR3: ASSIDLYPGGELF
J: TRBJ2-1; size: -; V: TRBV19; CDR3: ASSMTSANEQF
J: TRBJ2-5; size: -; V: TRBV7-9; CDR3: ASSPINWRGETQY
J: TRBJ2-7; size: -; V: TRBV5-6; CDR3: ASSPAGGSYEQY
J: TRBJ2-1; size: -; V: TRBV5-6; CDR3: ASSLGTSGEQF
J: TRBJ1-1; size: -; V: TRBV12-3/TRBV12-4; CDR3: ASSFRSGTEAF
J: TRBJ2-1; size: -; V: TRBV7-2; CDR3: ASSLTTGRGRTYNEQF
J: TRBJ1-2; size: -; V: TRBV24-1; CDR3: ATSDPTTDFYGYT
J: TRBJ2-1; size: -; V: TRBV5-1; CDR3: ASSRGQGGYNEQF
J: TRBJ2-7; size: -; V: TRBV21-1; CDR3: ASEHPGGDGSYEQY
J: TRBJ2-2; size: -; V: TRBV21-1; CDR3: ASSKGGDGELF
J: TRBJ2-1; size: -; V: TRBV30; CDR3: AWSAGNEQF
J: TRBJ2-3; size: -; V: TRBV18; CDR3: ASSPSGGLTDTQY
J: TRBJ1-4; size: -; V: TRBV18; CDR3: ASSPRGANEKLF
J: TRBJ2-7; size: -; V: TRBV30; CDR3: AGGGRDRGYEQY
J: TRBJ1-1; size: -; V: TRBV27; CDR3: ASSLSGGLSTEAF
J: TRBJ1-6; size: -; V: TRBV7-3; CDR3: ASSLLGAINSPLH
J: TRBJ1-4; size: -; V: TRBV5-1; CDR3: ASSSRDRGQVTNEKLF
J: TRBJ2-1; size: -; V: TRBV24-1; CDR3: ATSDRGQGADNEQF
J: TRBJ2-1; size: -; V: TRBV20-1; CDR3: SAPSEVRQF
J: TRBJ2-7; size: -; V: TRBV5-8; CDR3: ASSAVVGGEQY
J: TRBJ2-3; size: -; V: TRBV25-1; CDR3: ASSVWTAVSTDTQY
J: TRBJ2-5; size: -; V: TRBV15; CDR3: ATSREKRAGGLETQY
J: TRBJ1-2; size: -; V: TRBV4-2; CDR3: ASSPPGDLRYGYT
J: TRBJ1-4; size: -; V: TRBV19; CDR3: ASSQQDYDEKLF
J: TRBJ2-5; size: -; V: TRBV3-1/TRBV3-2; CDR3: ASSPLGLQETQY
J: TRBJ1-2; size: -; V: TRBV19; CDR3: ASKPGQPNYGYT
J: TRBJ2-5; size: few; V: TRBV13; CDR3: ASSLKGRETQY
J: TRBJ2-5; size: -; V: TRBV9; CDR3: ASSARAGETQY
J: TRBJ2-5; size: -; V: TRBV24-1; CDR3: ASLSFRQGYEETQY
J: TRBJ2-2; size: -; V: TRBV24-1; CDR3: ATSDPPREGSGELF
J: TRBJ2-7; size: -; V: TRBV5-6; CDR3: ASSLGQGSYEQY
J: TRBJ1-2; size: once; V: TRBV11-2; CDR3: ASSFYGGADGYT
J: TRBJ1-4; size: -; V: TRBV28; CDR3: ASITQGQGKEKLF
J: TRBJ2-2; size: once; V: TRBV11-2; CDR3: ASSPRGGWVRANTGELF
J: TRBJ2-2; size: -; V: TRBV25-1; CDR3: ASSDLARAGELF
J: TRBJ2-1; size: -; V: TRBV7-6; CDR3: ASSLGAGIPRGSTYNEQF
J: TRBJ1-2; size: few; V: TRBV19; CDR3: ASSIAQLNYGYT
J: TRBJ2-2; size: -; V: TRBV9; CDR3: ASSGTEELF